The 14 T cell receptor beta chains below all came from one sample that was sequenced in a study of immune heterogeneity within non-small cell lung tumors. Each sample used around 600 ng of genomic DNA from bulk tumor tissue. From each primary tumor, several far-apart biopsies were obtained during surgery. Patients had untreated, newly diagnosed non-small cell lung cancer and underwent curative surgery. Amplification of TCR beta CDR3 was performed by multiplex PCR with 32 V and 13 J primers. TCRdb re-derived calls from the multiplex PCR reads in MiXCR, one entry per CDR3 protein. Of some 7,100 distinct CDR3 sequences listed, 20% to 25% are singletons. Sequenced input: lung tumor tissue. The receptors derive from a man aged 60-69 years with non-small cell lung cancer.

This clonotype is medium-sized. V gene TRBV28 combines with J gene TRBJ1-2; D ambiguous. The V gene lost 5 bases and the J gene lost 5 bases, with 3 bases spanning the gap. The CDR3 has 10 residues. Germline CDR1 MDHEN, CDR2 SYDVKM. The CDR3 nucleotides are TGTGCCAGCAGTGGGTATGGCTACACCTTC. Translated, it gives CASSGYGYTF.

This clonotype counts as medium-sized. J is TRBJ2-7 and V is TRBV5-6, with TRBD2 matching 9 bases. CDR1 SGHDT and CDR2 YYEEEE come from the germline V gene. Germline trimming cut 5 bases from V and 6 bases from J; bases unmatched to any gene: 9. The CDR3 contains 14 residues. The CDR3 region is CASSFAGGPVEQYF. In DNA, the CDR3 is TGTGCCAGCAGTTTTGCGGGAGGGCCAGTCGAGCAGTACTTC.

This clonotype is categorized as medium-sized. The chain employs TRBV12-3 or TRBV12-4 and TRBJ1-5, with TRBD1 matching over 10 bases. J was trimmed by 4 bases and V by 5 bases; bases with no gene match: 2. CDR3 length: 14 residues. The CDR3 is CASSLGQGNQPQHF. The CDR3 DNA is TGTGCCAGCAGTCTGGGACAGGGGAATCAGCCCCAGCATTTT.

Points on this clonotype: A much larger clone lies one base from this, so it may be a read error. The V gene is TRBV19, the J gene TRBJ1-1; the D gene is possibly TRBD1 (5 bases). The germline V gene encodes CDR1 LNHDA and CDR2 SQIVND (reference sequence). The CDR3 contains 15 residues. V was trimmed by 6 bases and J by 6 bases, leaving 20 bases between them. The CDR3 nucleotides read TGTGCCAGTAGCGTCCCGGGAAAGGGGAAGGCTGAAGCTTTCTTT. It encodes CASSVPGKGKAEAFF.

By proportion, this clonotype is medium-sized. The chain uses TRBV5-6 and TRBJ1-6; D is perhaps TRBD1 (5 bases). This CDR3 is built from 16 residues. Trimming removed 2 bases at V and 6 bases at J, with 15 bases between. Germline-derived CDR1 and CDR2 are SGHDT and YYEEEE. The CDR3 nucleotides read TGTGCCAGCAGCTTCGCTTCGGGACTTATTAATTCACCCCTCCACTTT. This translates into CASSFASGLINSPLHF.

This clonotype was recorded at least ten times. The chain recombines TRBV28 with TRBJ2-7, with a weak D call TRBD2 (6 bases). The V gene lost 5 bases and the J gene lost 3 bases, with 11 bases spanning the gap. CDR1 is MDHEN and CDR2 is SYDVKM in the germline V gene. The CDR3 has 13 residues. CDR3 protein: CASSPRTNYEQYF. The CDR3 nucleotides are TGTGCCAGCAGTCCGAGGACTAACTACGAGCAGTACTTC.

This clonotype counts as medium-sized. The V and J genes are TRBV19 and TRBJ2-7; 12 bases match TRBD2. Losses at the gene ends were 5 bases for V and 1 base for J; bases not matched to a gene: 6. The CDR3 extends over 16 amino acids. Looked up from germline, CDR1 is LNHDA and CDR2 is SQIVND (reference sequence). CDR3 bases: TGTGCCAGTAGTCCGACTAGCGGGAGTAAGTCCTACGAGCAGTACTTC. Translated: CASSPTSGSKSYEQYF.

In its sample, this clonotype ranks as medium-sized. The CDR3 region has the DNA TGTGCCAGTAGTGCTAGCGGGAACTCCTACAATGAGCAGTTCTTC. Its translation: CASSASGNSYNEQFF. This rearrangement joins TRBV19 to TRBJ2-1; 9 bases line up with TRBD2. V shed 5 bases and J 0 bases; nucleotides not matched to a gene: 2. The CDR3 loop spans 15 amino acids. Germline CDR1 and CDR2: LNHDA and SQIVND (reference sequence). The full variable domain, completed using reference TRBV19 and TRBJ2-1, is DGGITQSPKYLFRKEGQNVTLSCEQNLNHDAMYWYRQDPGQGLRLIYYSQIVNDFQKGDIAEGYSVSREKKESFPLTVTSAQKNPTAFYLCASSASGNSYNEQFFGPGTRLTVL.

This clonotype is medium-sized (0.01 to 0.1%) in the sample. The J gene is TRBJ1-5, the V gene TRBV19; D perhaps matches TRBD1 (5 bases). With 1 base removed from V and 3 bases from J, the gap between germline ends came to 13 bases. CDR1 and CDR2 from the germline V gene are LNHDA and SQIVND (reference sequence). The CDR3 is 16 amino acids. CDR3 amino acids: CASSIVPGTVNQPQHF. CDR3 bases: TGTGCCAGTAGTATAGTCCCCGGGACGGTCAATCAGCCCCAGCATTTT.

This clonotype was observed many times. The J gene is TRBJ2-5, the V gene TRBV6-6; possible D gene TRBD2, 6 bases. CDR3 length: 15 amino acids. The germline CDR1 and CDR2 sequences are MNHNY and SVGAGI (reference sequence). The V end was cut by 0 bases, the J end by 2 bases, with 10 bases between. The CDR3 DNA is TGTGCCAGCAGTTACTCGAGGGCGGGGCAAGAGACCCAGTACTTC. It is translated as CASSYSRAGQETQYF.

This clonotype rates as medium-sized. This chain joins TRBV19 and TRBJ2-3, with 11 bases lining up with TRBD2. The CDR3 length is 15 residues. V gave up 7 bases and J gave up 6 bases; unmatched junction bases: 9. CDR1 is LNHDA, CDR2 SQIVND, per germline (reference sequence). CDR3 residues: CASTKTSGAYDTQYF. In DNA form, the CDR3 reads TGTGCCAGTACCAAGACTAGCGGGGCCTATGATACGCAGTATTTT.

This clonotype was counted a single time. Just one base apart from a much larger clone, this may be a read error. J is TRBJ1-1 and V is TRBV3-1, with 9 nucleotides matching TRBD1. The length of the CDR3 is 13 residues. Per germline, CDR1 LGHDT and CDR2 YNNKEL (reference sequence). V trimming: 4 bases; J trimming: 12 bases; junction bases outside the gene matches: 9. CDR3: CASSPRTGEKTFF. CDR3 DNA sequence: TGTGCCAGCAGCCCACGGACAGGGGAAAAAACTTTCTTT. The entire variable domain, with the rest obtained from reference TRBV3-1 and TRBJ1-1, is as follows: DTAVSQTPKYLVTQMGNDKSIKCEQNLGHDTMYWYKQDSKKFLKIMFSYNNKELIINETVPNRFSPKSPDKAHLNLHINSLELGDSAVYFCASSPRTGEKTFFGQGTRLTVV.

This clonotype appeared many times. The rearrangement links TRBV7-8 to TRBJ2-2; 8 bases align to TRBD2. With V trimmed by 0 bases and J by 7 bases, 13 bases remained unmatched. The CDR3 runs to 18 residues. Germline lookup yields CDR1 SGHVS and CDR2 FQNEAQ. The CDR3 protein is CASSLAFASGPTGGELFF. CDR3 coding DNA: TGTGCCAGCAGCTTAGCCTTCGCTAGCGGGCCTACAGGCGGGGAGCTGTTTTTT.

This clonotype was seen many times. The chain has TRBV11-2 and TRBJ2-3; D is uncertain. The V gene lost 5 bases and the J gene lost 3 bases, with 18 bases spanning the gap. The CDR3 is 16 amino acids. Germline CDR1 is SGHAT and CDR2 is FQNNGV. CDR3 protein: CASSPNSGFRTDTQYF. The CDR3 coding sequence is TGTGCCAGCAGCCCCAATTCTGGGTTTAGGACAGATACGCAGTATTTT.